Sequencing of this TCR beta chain was carried out in a study of cytomegalovirus exposure and HLA in healthy donors. PCR used 60 Vbeta primers and 13 Jbeta primers. Profiled with immunoSEQ multiplex PCR; TCRdb holds only in-frame clones, not every one. Here the sample spans 150,000 to 180,000 clones, 65% to 75% being singletons. Study-wide results and limits: Several of the most significant clusters appeared linked to common viral pathogens, based on a later analysis.

Of note for this clone: Antigen unknown.

Source material: PBMCs. The receptor comes from a man aged 18 to 29 in good health and CMV-seronegative.

This CDR3 is CASSVSFRGPRNTEAFF. In nucleotides, the CDR3 is TGTGCCAGCAGCGTTTCATTCAGGGGGCCTAGGAACACTGAAGCTTTCTTT. The rearrangement uses TRBV9 and TRBJ1-1, with 8 bases matching TRBD1. The CDR3 runs 17 residues. Germline V gene data show CDR1 as SGDLS and CDR2 as YYNGEE. V was pared by 2 bases and J by 1 base, with 10 bases of the junction left unmatched. Based on the CDR3 plus reference TRBV9 and TRBJ1-1, the full variable domain is DSGVTQTPKHLITATGQRVTLRCSPRSGDLSVYWYQQSLDQGLQFLIQYYNGEERAKGNILERFSAQQFPDLHSELNLSSLELGDSALYFCASSVSFRGPRNTEAFFGQGTRLTVV.